What follows are 29 T cell receptor beta chains derived from one specimen sequenced in a study of graft-versus-host responses after intestinal transplantation. Their antigens are not known. The repertoire was sequenced with immunoSEQ multiplex PCR; TCRdb's copy has only in-frame clones and lacks some. The sample has 130,000 or so clones, 90% to 95% seen once. The sample here was unstimulated CD4+ T cells sorted from spleen or lymph node cells, taken before intestinal transplant. The source is a human donor who received an intestinal transplant.

The chain uses TRBV6-5 and TRBJ2-7, with a possible D match to TRBD2 (6 bases). Germline V gives CDR1 MNHEY, CDR2 SVGAGI. The ends were cut back, 4 bases at V and 3 bases at J, with 16 bases in the middle. The CDR3 totals 15 residues. The CDR3 is CASSSSGTPHYEQYF. The CDR3 DNA reads as TGTGCCAGCAGTTCCTCCGGGACTCCTCACTACGAGCAGTACTTC.

The rearrangement links TRBV6-1 to TRBJ1-2; TRBD1 might be the D (6 bases). The CDR3 contains 14 residues. Trimming removed 10 bases from V and 0 bases from J, with 15 bases in between. CDR1 and CDR2 from the germline V gene are MNHNS and SASEGT. CDR3 in DNA: TGTGCCACATACCGGGACACCGCTAACTATGGCTACACCTTC. Translation: CATYRDTANYGYTF.

This rearrangement joins TRBV25-1 to TRBJ2-1; possibly TRBD1 for D (5 bases). V was shortened by 6 bases and J by 1 base, with 10 bases between the two germline ends. Germline CDR1 is MGHDK and CDR2 is SYGVNS. The CDR3 is 14 residues long. Written as DNA, the CDR3 is TGTGCCAGCAGCGGTTCAGGGTCCTACAATGAGCAGTTCTTC. This translates into CASSGSGSYNEQFF.

The chain uses TRBV5-1 and TRBJ2-5, with 10 bases matching TRBD2. V lost 1 base to trimming and J lost 9 bases; unmatched junction nucleotides: 15. CDR1 and CDR2 from the germline V gene are SGHRS and YFSETQ. This CDR3 spans 17 amino acids. CDR3 protein: CASSLTTSGAKRLAQYF. The CDR3 DNA reads TGCGCCAGCAGCTTGACCACTAGCGGGGCCAAGAGATTGGCCCAGTACTTC.

The chain uses TRBV14 and TRBJ2-1; D unclear. Trimming removed 4 bases from V and 4 bases from J, with 8 bases in between. The CDR3 has 13 residues. Germline assignment: CDR1 SGHDN and CDR2 FVKESK. CDR3 sequence (DNA): TGTGCCAGCAGCCTGAGTCGGTACAATGAGCAGTTCTTC. This encodes CASSLSRYNEQFF.

V usage is TRBV2 and J usage is TRBJ2-1; the match to TRBD1 covers 9 bases. Trimming took 6 bases from V and 4 from J; bases not matched to a gene: 7. Germline V gene data show CDR1 as SNHLY and CDR2 as FYNNEI. The CDR3 extends over 15 amino acids. CDR3 residues: CASSPGTGLYNEQFF. The CDR3 DNA reads TGTGCCAGCAGCCCCGGGACAGGGCTATACAATGAGCAGTTCTTC.

The chain uses TRBV5-5 and TRBJ1-2; 9 nucleotides align to TRBD1. Germline V gene data show CDR1 as SGHKS and CDR2 as YYEKEE (reference sequence). Trimming at V came to 2 bases and at J to 5 bases, leaving 10 bases not matched to a gene. This CDR3 has 16 amino acids. Written as DNA, the CDR3 is TGTGCCAGCAGCTTAATAAGGGGACAGGGAGTATATGGCTACACCTTC. This translates into CASSLIRGQGVYGYTF.

The rearrangement uses TRBV7-2 and TRBJ1-4; D gene ambiguous. The germline V gene has CDR1 SGHTA and CDR2 FQGNSA. The CDR3 covers 15 residues. V was trimmed by 1 base and J by 10 bases, leaving 16 bases between them. CDR3 bases: TGTGCCAGCAGCTTAGATTTATCTCGGATGGGAAAACTGTTTTTT. Its translation: CASSLDLSRMGKLFF.

Concerning this clone: Mismatch with germline at one junction end may stem from a read error. This sequence joins TRBV5-4 and TRBJ1-1; D gene ambiguous. Germline V gene data show CDR1 as SGHNT and CDR2 as YYREEE (reference sequence). This CDR3 has 13 amino acids. The CDR3 region has the DNA TGTGCCAGCAGCTTCAGTTTGAATACTGAAGCTTTCTTT. Its translation is CASSFSLNTEAFF.

The chain uses TRBV6-1 and TRBJ2-5; 8 positions match TRBD1. The CDR3 totals 15 residues. Germline V gives CDR1 MNHNS, CDR2 SASEGT. J was trimmed by 7 bases and V by 2 bases; bases with no gene match: 9. CDR3 region: CASSERGRGPGTQYF. CDR3 nucleotides: TGTGCCAGCAGTGAACGCGGCAGGGGGCCAGGGACCCAGTACTTC.

The chain links TRBV2 to TRBJ1-1, with a weak D call TRBD1 (6 bases). V shed 8 bases and J shed 6 bases, with 16 bases lying between them. The CDR3 is 13 amino acids. The germline V gene encodes CDR1 SNHLY and CDR2 FYNNEI. The CDR3 nucleotides are TGTGCCAGCGGGGAGGGGGGAGGCGCTGAAGCTTTCTTT. Its translation: CASGEGGGAEAFF.

V gene TRBV5-1 combines with J gene TRBJ2-5; TRBD1 agrees at 8 bases. The J call may be wrong; the DNA end is better matched by TRBJ2-7. The V gene's germline CDR1 is SGHRS and CDR2 YFSETQ. The CDR3 loop spans 16 amino acids. The DNA of the CDR3 is TGCGCCAGCAGCTTGGCCTTAGGACAGGGAGGTAACGAGCAGTACTTC. Encoded protein: CASSLALGQGGNEQYF.

The chain has TRBV5-8 and TRBJ2-7, with a tentative D call TRBD2 (5 bases). V was clipped by 0 bases and J by 6 bases, with 10 bases between them. The germline gives CDR1 SGHTS, CDR2 YDEGEE. The CDR3 extends over 13 amino acids. In nucleotides, the CDR3 is TGTGCCAGCAGCTTGGCTCACCGGGGCGAGCAGTACTTC. It yields the protein CASSLAHRGEQYF.

In its sample, this clone was seen once. V usage is TRBV5-1 and J usage is TRBJ2-5; D is perhaps TRBD2 (6 bases). There are 13 residues in the CDR3. Germline loops: CDR1 SGHRS, CDR2 YFSETQ. The ends were cut back, 4 bases at V and 7 bases at J, with 14 bases in the middle. The DNA of the CDR3 is TGCGCCAGCAGCCCCGGAGGGGACGGGACCCAGTACTTC. It yields the protein CASSPGGDGTQYF.

The V gene is TRBV7-2, the J gene TRBJ1-1, with D unclear. The CDR3 loop spans 13 amino acids. Trimming removed 3 bases from V and 2 bases from J, with 7 bases in between. Germline V gene lookup returns CDR1 SGHTA and CDR2 FQGNSA. DNA of the CDR3: TGTGCCAGCAGCTTGGACTCTAACACTGAAGCTTTCTTT. This codes for CASSLDSNTEAFF.

The chain employs TRBV7-3 and TRBJ2-3; 8 bases map to TRBD2. Germline lookup yields CDR1 SGHTA and CDR2 FQGTGA. The CDR3 is made up of 14 amino acids. Trimming removed 3 bases from V and 2 bases from J; junction bases left unmatched: 1. CDR3 sequence (DNA): TGTGCCAGCAGCTTCGGGGGGGCCACAGATACGCAGTATTTT. Protein: CASSFGGATDTQYF.

This clone was observed a single time. V is TRBV27 and J is TRBJ1-1; D is unresolved. CDR3 length: 13 residues. Germline loops: CDR1 MNHEY, CDR2 SMNVEV (reference sequence). Trimming stripped 3 bases from V and 1 base from J, with 6 bases between. The CDR3 loop is CASSFLTNTEAFF. The DNA for the CDR3 is TGTGCCAGCAGTTTTTTGACGAACACTGAAGCTTTCTTT.

The chain employs TRBV7-9 and TRBJ1-2; TRBD1 matches 7 bases. The CDR3 is made up of 16 amino acids. Trimming removed 5 bases from V and 2 bases from J; junction bases left unmatched: 11. Germline V CDR1 and CDR2: SEHNR, FQNEAQ (reference sequence). The CDR3 here is CASSHPSTGRNYGYTF. The CDR3 DNA is TGTGCCAGCAGCCACCCCTCGACAGGGAGGAACTATGGCTACACCTTC.

CDR3 coding DNA: TGTGCCAGCAGTACAGGGCTGAACACTGAAGCTTTCTTT. The encoded protein is CASSTGLNTEAFF. The V call is TRBV7-3, the J call TRBJ1-1; D may be TRBD1 (6 bases). The CDR3 spans 13 residues. CDR1 and CDR2 from the germline V gene are SGHTA and FQGTGA. Trimming took off 6 bases at V and 0 bases at J, with 8 bases between the two ends.

The V gene is TRBV6-1, the J gene TRBJ1-1, with no clear D. This CDR3 spans 12 amino acids. From germline, CDR1 is MNHNS and CDR2 SASEGT. Trimming shortened V by 7 bases and J by 3 bases, and 9 bases separated the two germline ends. CDR3 sequence reads: CASTGEYTEAFF. CDR3 DNA sequence: TGTGCCAGCACCGGGGAATACACTGAAGCTTTCTTT.

The chain combines TRBV6-1 with TRBJ1-1; perhaps TRBD1 as D (5 bases). The CDR3 is 16 residues long. Germline V CDR1 and CDR2: MNHNS, SASEGT. V lost 3 bases and J 4 bases, leaving 18 bases between the germline ends. CDR3 sequence (DNA): TGTGCCAGCAGTGAGACCGCCATGGGGGGAATCACTGAAGCTTTCTTT. Protein product: CASSETAMGGITEAFF.

In the case of this clone: At the DNA level, this CDR3 is encoded by other sequences in the same sample as well. The V call is TRBV5-1, the J call TRBJ2-1; D possibly matches TRBD1 or TRBD2 (6 bases each). Germline V gives CDR1 SGHRS, CDR2 YFSETQ. V shed 2 bases and J shed 7 bases, with 16 bases lying between them. CDR3 length: 15 amino acids. CDR3 sequence (DNA): TGCGCCAGCAGCTTACTGGGGGGCCCTGGTAATGAGCAGTTCTTC. It yields the protein CASSLLGGPGNEQFF.

This clone was seen only a few times. The chain carries TRBV7-2 and TRBJ1-4; perhaps TRBD1 as D (5 bases). Germline V gene data show CDR1 as SGHTA and CDR2 as FQGNSA. Trimming pared 5 bases from V and 1 base from J, leaving 11 bases between. This CDR3 contains 15 residues. The chain's CDR3 is CASSPSGVTNEKLFF. The CDR3 DNA sequence: TGTGCCAGCAGCCCGTCGGGGGTAACTAATGAAAAACTGTTTTTT.

The V and J genes are TRBV19 and TRBJ1-2; no clear D. V shed 1 base and J shed 4 bases, with 4 bases lying between them. The CDR3 consists of 12 residues. CDR1 is LNHDA, CDR2 SQIVND, per germline (reference sequence). CDR3 coding DNA: TGTGCCAGTAGTATAGTCGGCTATGGCTACACCTTC. It encodes CASSIVGYGYTF.

The count of this clone is one. The V and J genes are TRBV13 and TRBJ2-1; 11 bases match TRBD1. In germline, CDR1 is PRHDT, CDR2 FYEKMQ (reference sequence). The V and J ends lost 2 bases and 6 bases, in that order; junction bases with no gene match: 6. This CDR3 region has 16 residues. CDR3: CASSLRGGTGGNEQFF. Written as DNA, the CDR3 is TGTGCCAGCAGCTTACGCGGCGGGACAGGGGGCAATGAGCAGTTCTTC. Full variable domain (rest looked up from reference TRBV13 and TRBJ2-1): AAGVIQSPRHLIKEKRETATLKCYPIPRHDTVYWYQQGPGQDPQFLISFYEKMQSDKGSIPDRFSAQQFSDYHSELNMSSLELGDSALYFCASSLRGGTGGNEQFFGPGTRLTVL.

This chain joins TRBV7-9 and TRBJ1-5, with 7 bases matching TRBD1. The CDR3 loop spans 13 amino acids. The V segment lost 1 base and the J segment 6 bases; nucleotides outside the gene matches: 0. In germline, CDR1 is SEHNR, CDR2 FQNEAQ (reference sequence). CDR3 in DNA: TGTGCCAGCAGCTTAGGGGACAGTCAGCCCCAGCATTTT. Protein product: CASSLGDSQPQHF.

CDR3 DNA: TGTGCCAGCAGCTTATCGGGCCGCACCATATATTTT. Translated: CASSLSGRTIYF. The chain couples TRBV7-2 to TRBJ1-3; D not resolved. Looked up from germline, CDR1 is SGHTA and CDR2 is FQGNSA. The CDR3 has 12 residues. Between the trimmed V and J ends, which lost 2 bases and 9 bases, there was a span of 8 bases.

The chain uses TRBV9 and TRBJ1-3, with D maybe TRBD1 (6 bases). The V end was cut by 1 base, the J end by 4 bases, with 6 bases between. Germline V CDR1 and CDR2: SGDLS, YYNGEE. The CDR3 spans 13 residues. The CDR3 here is CASSVQGGNTIYF. CDR3 DNA: TGTGCCAGCAGCGTACAGGGGGGAAACACCATATATTTT.

This clone has a single count. The V call is TRBV11-3, the J call TRBJ1-2, with D possibly matching TRBD1 (6 bases). V gave up 0 bases and J gave up 5 bases, with 10 bases separating them. This CDR3 has 14 amino acids. From germline, CDR1 is SGHNT and CDR2 YENEEA. CDR3: CASSLEGARYGYTF. The DNA for the CDR3 is TGTGCCAGCAGCTTAGAGGGGGCGAGATATGGCTACACCTTC. The full variable domain, in which reference TRBV11-3 and TRBJ1-2 provide the parts outside the CDR3, is EAGVVQSPRYKIIEKKQPVAFWCNPISGHNTLYWYLQNLGQGPELLIRYENEEAVDDSQLPKDRFSAERLKGVDSTLKIQPAELGDSAVYLCASSLEGARYGYTFGSGTRLTVV.